This T cell receptor (beta chain) is drawn from a study of Tregs in tolerant kidney transplant recipients. Deletions cut 2 bases from V and 7 bases from J, with 10 bases between. CDR1 is SGHRS, CDR2 YFSETQ, per germline. The CDR3 totals 13 residues. Data came from immunoSEQ multiplex PCR; TCRdb stores just in-frame clones and leaves some out. The data hold 60,000 to 75,000 clones, with 70% to 90% observed a single time. This chain connects TRBV5-1 to TRBJ2-4; a possible D gene is TRBD1 (6 bases). The material was Tregs from blood, obtained before the transplant. This sequence originates from a human donor who received a combined kidney and bone marrow transplant. The CDR3 sequence: CASSFGQRNIQYF. DNA of the CDR3: TGCGCCAGCAGCTTTGGACAGCGCAACATTCAGTACTTC.